This T cell receptor (beta chain) was sequenced during a study of blood T cell repertoires in COVID-19 (TCRdb year 2020). A note on the overall study: Collaborator samples came from the United States, Italy and Spain and covered acute and convalescent phases of COVID-19. HLA class I and class II types, where available, came from metadata supplied by the sample provider rather than from assay-based typing. The repertoires were released in a freely available public database intended as a resource for research on the immune response to SARS-CoV-2. The dataset comprised deeply sampled blood TCRbeta repertoires from subjects exposed to, actively infected with, or recovered from COVID-19. Sample metadata almost always included a de-identified subject ID, COVID-19 status, age in years and sex. The samples were drawn from the first 160 participants of the ongoing ImmuneRACE study and from over a thousand subjects provided by 6 global collaborators. The material from the prospective study consisted of cDNA or gDNA derived from T cells, B-cell-depleted T cells, or PBMCs.

The immunoSEQ Assay, a bias-controlled multiplex PCR, was used to amplify TCRbeta CDR3 regions from genomic DNA. The authors' pipeline ran thus. The number of nucleated cells in each sample was estimated from the amplification of reference gene primers within the assay. To quantify the absolute abundance of each unique TCRbeta CDR3 rearrangement, sequence reads were collapsed and filtered. For each sample, productive Simpson clonality was calculated as the square root of Simpson's diversity index across productive rearrangements. The source is immuneACCESS, and TCRdb retained only in-frame sequences with V and J called. Part of the clones is not carried over; for the studies checked, unresolved V genes explain less than half of this, and the remainder is unexplained. The V and J calls and the clone size are those of that table, but D and trimming were determined from the DNA. The sample table lists 150,000 to 200,000 clones, 65% to 90% of them with a count of one. Roughly 8.2% of the sample is held by the ten biggest clonotypes.

The collaborating institutions used their own protocols to collect whole blood in K2EDTA tubes. For TCRbeta analysis, collaborator samples were shipped as frozen whole blood, as isolated PBMCs, or as DNA extracted from either sample type. Broader findings and caveats from the paper: How much clinical and demographic metadata was included differed by source and by participant, and the metadata was provided uncurated.

Concerning this clone: It lacks a known antigen. No base-level quality is on record; no much larger clone is a single base apart.

From the germline V gene, CDR1 is ENHRY and CDR2 is SYGVKD. The junction shows trimming of 5 bases on V and 9 bases on J, and the gene matches do not reach 12 bases of it. Its CDR3 holds 16 amino acids, cysteine through phenylalanine. Here the CDR3 DNA is all that survives: 48 bases in frame from base 1. The chain was built from TRBV10-3 and TRBJ2-1; 11 central nucleotides agree with TRBD2. This TCR derives from a man aged 60 to 75 with acute or convalescent COVID-19. The source material was peripheral blood. The CDR3 sequence is CAISSSGLAGGGEQFF. DNA sequence: TGTGCCATCAGTAGTAGTGGTCTAGCGGGAGGTGGTGAGCAGTTCTTC.